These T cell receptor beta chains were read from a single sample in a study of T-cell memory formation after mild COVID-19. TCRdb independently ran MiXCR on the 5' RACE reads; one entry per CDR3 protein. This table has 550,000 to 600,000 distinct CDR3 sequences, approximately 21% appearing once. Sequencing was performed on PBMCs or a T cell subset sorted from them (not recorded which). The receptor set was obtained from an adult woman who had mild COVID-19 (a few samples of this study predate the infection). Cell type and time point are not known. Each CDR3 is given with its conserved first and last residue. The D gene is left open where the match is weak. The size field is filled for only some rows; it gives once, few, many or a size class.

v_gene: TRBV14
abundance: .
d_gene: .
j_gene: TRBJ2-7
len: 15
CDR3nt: TGTGCCAGCAGCCAAGCGCAGGGGAGGTCCTACGAGCAGTACTTC
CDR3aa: CASSQAQGRSYEQYF

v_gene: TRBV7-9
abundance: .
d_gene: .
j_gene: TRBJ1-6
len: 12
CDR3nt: TGTGCCAGCAGCTTTAATACAGGTTCCCATCACTTT
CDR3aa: CASSFNTGSHHF

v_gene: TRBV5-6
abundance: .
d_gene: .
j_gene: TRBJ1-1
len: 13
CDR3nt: TGTGCCAGCAGCTTAGGCGGGGATGATGAAGCTTTCTTT
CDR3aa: CASSLGGDDEAFF

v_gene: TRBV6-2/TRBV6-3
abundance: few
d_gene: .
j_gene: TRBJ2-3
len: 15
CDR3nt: TGTGCCAGCAGTTACTCGGTGGAATTCACAGATACGCAGTATTTT
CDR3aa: CASSYSVEFTDTQYF

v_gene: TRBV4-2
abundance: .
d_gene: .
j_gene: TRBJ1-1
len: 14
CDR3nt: TGTGCCAGCAGCCACGGGACCGTGAACACTGAAGCTTTCTTT
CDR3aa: CASSHGTVNTEAFF

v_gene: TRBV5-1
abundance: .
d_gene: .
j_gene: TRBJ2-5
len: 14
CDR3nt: TGCGCCAGCAGCTTGGTTCCCGACCAAGAGACCCAGTACTTC
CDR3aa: CASSLVPDQETQYF

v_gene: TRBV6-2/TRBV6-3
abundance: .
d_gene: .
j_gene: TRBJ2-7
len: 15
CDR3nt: TGTGCCAGCAGACAGCGCGGACAGATTTCCTACGAGCAGTACTTC
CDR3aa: CASRQRGQISYEQYF

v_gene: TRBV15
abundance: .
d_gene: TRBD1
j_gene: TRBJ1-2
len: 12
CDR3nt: TGTGCCACCAGCCCAGACAGGGACGACTACACCTTC
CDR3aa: CATSPDRDDYTF

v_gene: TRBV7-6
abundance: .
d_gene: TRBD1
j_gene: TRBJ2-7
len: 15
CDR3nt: TGTGCCAGCAGCTTAGGGACAGGGAACTCCTACGAGCAGTACTTC
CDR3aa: CASSLGTGNSYEQYF

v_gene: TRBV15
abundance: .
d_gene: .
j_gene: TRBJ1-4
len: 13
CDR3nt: TGTGCCACCAGCACGGGGGCTAGAGAAAAACTGTTTTTT
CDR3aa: CATSTGAREKLFF

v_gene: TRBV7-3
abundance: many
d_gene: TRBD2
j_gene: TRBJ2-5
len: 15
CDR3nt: TGTGCCAGCAGCCTCGGACTAGCGGGGATAGAGACCCAGTACTTC
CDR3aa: CASSLGLAGIETQYF

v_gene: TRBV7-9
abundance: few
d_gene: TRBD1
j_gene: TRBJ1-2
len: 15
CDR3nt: TGTGCCAGCAGCGCCGACAGGGGGCTAGGGGATGGCTACACCTTC
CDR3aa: CASSADRGLGDGYTF

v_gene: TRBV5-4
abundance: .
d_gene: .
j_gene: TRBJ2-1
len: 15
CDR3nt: TGTGCCAGCAGCGCTGACAGGTCGCTATACAATGAGCAGTTCTTC
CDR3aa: CASSADRSLYNEQFF

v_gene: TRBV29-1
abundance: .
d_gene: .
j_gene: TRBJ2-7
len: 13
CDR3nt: TGCAGCACCTGGACAGGTTGGGGGGAAGAGCAGTACTTC
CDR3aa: CSTWTGWGEEQYF

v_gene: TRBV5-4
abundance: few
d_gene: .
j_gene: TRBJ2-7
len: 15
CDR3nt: TGTGCCAGCAGCTCAACCAGAGGGAGCGACTACGAGCAGTACTTC
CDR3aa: CASSSTRGSDYEQYF

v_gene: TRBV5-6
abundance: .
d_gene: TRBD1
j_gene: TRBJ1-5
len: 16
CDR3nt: TGTGCCAGCAGCTTGTATAACGGACAGGTCAATCAGCCCCAGCATTTT
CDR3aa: CASSLYNGQVNQPQHF

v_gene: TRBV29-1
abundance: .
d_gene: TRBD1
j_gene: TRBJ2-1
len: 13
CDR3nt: TGCAGCTTCCGAACAGGGGGCCTAGGTGAGCAGTTCTTC
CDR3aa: CSFRTGGLGEQFF

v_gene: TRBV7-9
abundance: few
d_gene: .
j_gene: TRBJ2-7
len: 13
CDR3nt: TGTGCCAGCAGCTTAGGGGCGGGTCGCGAGCAGTACTTC
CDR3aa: CASSLGAGREQYF

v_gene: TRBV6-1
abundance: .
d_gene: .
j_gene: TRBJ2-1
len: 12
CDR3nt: TGTGCCAGCAGTGAACAGCGAACTGAGCAGTTCTTC
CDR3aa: CASSEQRTEQFF

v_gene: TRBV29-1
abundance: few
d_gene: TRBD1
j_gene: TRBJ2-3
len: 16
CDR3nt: TGCAGCGTTAACGAGGACAGGACCTCTAGCACAGATACGCAGTATTTT
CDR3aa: CSVNEDRTSSTDTQYF

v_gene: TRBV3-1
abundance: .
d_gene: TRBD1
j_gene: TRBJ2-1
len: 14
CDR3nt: TGTGCCAGCAGATCACCGGGACAGAGTAATGAGCAGTTCTTC
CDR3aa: CASRSPGQSNEQFF

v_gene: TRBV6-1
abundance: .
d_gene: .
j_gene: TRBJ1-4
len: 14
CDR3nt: TGTGCCATCACTGGGGGCTTCACTAATGAAAAACTGTTTTTT
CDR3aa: CAITGGFTNEKLFF

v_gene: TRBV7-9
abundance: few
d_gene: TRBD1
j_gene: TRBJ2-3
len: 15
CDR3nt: TGTGCCAGCAGCTTCGCCGGGACAGGGGGATATACGCAGTATTTT
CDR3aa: CASSFAGTGGYTQYF

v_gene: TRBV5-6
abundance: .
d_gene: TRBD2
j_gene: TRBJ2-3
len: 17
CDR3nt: TGTGCCAGCAGGCAGGGACTAGAGCTGGTGGGCACAGATACGCAGTATTTT
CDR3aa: CASRQGLELVGTDTQYF

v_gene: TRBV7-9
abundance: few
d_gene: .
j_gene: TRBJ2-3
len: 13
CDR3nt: TGTGCCAGCAGCCCGACAGTTACAGATACGCAGTATTTT
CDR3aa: CASSPTVTDTQYF

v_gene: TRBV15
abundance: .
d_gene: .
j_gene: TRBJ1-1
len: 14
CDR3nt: TGTGCCACCAGCAATTTGGGGCACAACACTGAAGCTTTCTTT
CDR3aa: CATSNLGHNTEAFF